The T cell receptor (beta chain) described here comes from a study of PD-1 and CTLA-4 blockade in melanoma. TCRdb's copy holds only in-frame clones and misses some; the assay was immunoSEQ multiplex PCR. The sample lists under 13,000 clones, 82% seen once, with approximately 32% in the top ten. Germline V CDR1 and CDR2: LNHDA, SQIVND (reference sequence). The CDR3 is made up of 16 amino acids. V trimming: 1 base; J trimming: 2 bases; junction bases outside the gene matches: 4. The V call is TRBV19, the J call TRBJ2-1; 8 nucleotides match TRBD1. This TCR was recovered from a human donor with melanoma. This specimen consisted of CD8+ T cells from peripheral blood, obtained from a patient given anti-PD-1 treatment. This CDR3 reads CASSIGTGTAYNEQFF. The DNA of the CDR3 is TGTGCCAGTAGTATAGGGACAGGGACGGCCTACAATGAGCAGTTCTTC.